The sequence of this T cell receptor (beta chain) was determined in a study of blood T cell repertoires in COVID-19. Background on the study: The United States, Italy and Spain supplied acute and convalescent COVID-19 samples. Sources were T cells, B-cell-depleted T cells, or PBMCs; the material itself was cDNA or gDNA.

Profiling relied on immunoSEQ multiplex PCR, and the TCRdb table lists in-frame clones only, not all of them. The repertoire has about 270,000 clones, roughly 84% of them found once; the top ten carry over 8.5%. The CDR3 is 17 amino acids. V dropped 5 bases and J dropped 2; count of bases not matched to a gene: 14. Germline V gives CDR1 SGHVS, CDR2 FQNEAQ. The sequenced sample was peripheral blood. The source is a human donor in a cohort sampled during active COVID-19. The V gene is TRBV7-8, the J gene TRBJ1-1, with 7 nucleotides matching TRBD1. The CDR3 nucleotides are TGTGCCAGCAGCCCGAGGACAGGTTCATCATTTAACACTGAAGCTTTCTTT. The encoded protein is CASSPRTGSSFNTEAFF.